The present TCR beta chain was sequenced within a study of vaccination and CD4 T cells after COVID-19. This clonotype appeared a few times. Its specificity is unknown. The Oncomine TCR Beta short-read assay was applied to DNA of cultured CD4+ T cells. TCRdb re-called the PCR reads with MiXCR, one entry per CDR3 protein. The sample yields 22,000 or so distinct CDR3 sequences, about 31% seen once. Specified treatment: approximately 10-day PBMC culture with coronavirus spike peptide pools or control peptides (ViraFEST assay). Positive tests by PCR, dated March to December 2020, predated US Alpha, Beta and Delta variants. Germline V gene sequence: CDR1 WNHNN, CDR2 SYGVQD (reference sequence). CDR3 length: 14 residues. With 3 bases clipped from V and 5 bases from J, the junction kept 7 bases outside the gene matches.

The chain combines TRBV10-1 with TRBJ2-7; 7 nucleotides align to TRBD1. The clonotype originates from a human donor with COVID-19. Sequenced sample: cultured CD4+ T cells from blood. CDR3 nucleotide sequence: TGCGCCAGCAGTGACACAGGGGCGGTAAACGAGCAGTACTTC. The encoded protein is CASSDTGAVNEQYF.